This T cell receptor (beta chain) comes out of a study of blood T cell repertoires in COVID-19. Study summary: Italy, Spain and the United States were the sources of the convalescent and acute COVID-19 samples. The analysed material was cDNA or gDNA that came from T cells, B-cell-depleted T cells, or PBMCs.

Trimming removed 8 bases at V and 0 bases at J, with 8 bases between. The CDR3 has 14 amino acids. Per germline, CDR1 MNHEY and CDR2 SVGAGI. In the original processing: Amplification of reference gene primers provided the estimated nucleated cell counts. The assay was immunoSEQ multiplex PCR, and TCRdb's table has in-frame clones only and misses some. That table furnishes V, J and clone size, whereas the DNA furnished D and trimming. The sample records about 200,000 clones, approximately 85% being singletons. Sequencing was carried out using peripheral blood. The sequence was collected from an elderly woman with acute or convalescent COVID-19. The V gene is TRBV6-5, the J gene TRBJ1-6; D might be TRBD1 (5 bases). CDR3 nucleotide sequence: TGTGCCAGCGCGGGGCGCTCCTATAATTCACCCCTCCACTTT. Translated, it gives CASAGRSYNSPLHF.